Shown below are 15 T cell receptor beta chains from a single sample sequenced in a study of CD4 T cells in relation to SARS-CoV-2 and coronaviruses. Their antigens remain unidentified. Method: immunoSEQ multiplex PCR; TCRdb's copy keeps in-frame clones and lacks some. The sample contains 20,000 to 25,000 clones, 76% of which appear only once. The unexposed donors gave CD4+ T cells in about 2010-2019, prior to COVID-19. Isolation of CD4+ T cells took place after about 9 days in culture. The sample comprised CD4+ T cells from PBMCs, cultured in vitro. Receptors originate from a human donor in good health.

V gene TRBV7-2 combines with J gene TRBJ1-3; D not certain. CDR1 and CDR2 (germline): SGHTA, FQGNSA. V was pared by 0 bases and J by 0 bases, with 6 bases between. CDR3 length: 15 residues. Written as DNA, the CDR3 is TGTGCCAGCAGCTTAGCGCTTAGCTCTGGAAACACCATATATTTT. This gives the protein CASSLALSSGNTIYF.

V gene TRBV30 combines with J gene TRBJ2-5, with D perhaps TRBD2 (5 bases). This CDR3 comprises 13 residues. V was cut by 4 bases and J by 7 bases, with 16 bases left in between. Germline values: CDR1 GTSNPN, CDR2 SVGIG (reference sequence). CDR3 DNA: TGTGCCTGGACCTCCCCCGGGGTGCGGACCCAGTACTTC. It specifies CAWTSPGVRTQYF.

V gene TRBV19 combines with J gene TRBJ1-4; D not certain. The CDR3 is 10 residues long. V was cut by 8 bases and J by 11 bases, with 9 bases left in between. Germline assignment: CDR1 LNHDA and CDR2 SQIVND (reference sequence). CDR3 nucleotide sequence: TGTGCCAGTCGCCGCGGGAAACTGTTTTTT. Encoded protein: CASRRGKLFF.

This chain joins TRBV9 and TRBJ1-2; a possible D gene is TRBD1 (5 bases). Germline assignment: CDR1 SGDLS and CDR2 YYNGEE. V was pared by 4 bases and J by 8 bases, with 18 bases between. The CDR3 contains 14 residues. The CDR3 here is CASSSPRDGMGYTF. DNA for the CDR3: TGTGCCAGCAGCTCCCCCCGGGACGGAATGGGCTACACCTTC.

The J gene is TRBJ2-5, the V gene TRBV9; no definite D call. The germline V and J ends were trimmed by 3 bases and 5 bases, with 5 bases remaining between them. Germline V gives CDR1 SGDLS, CDR2 YYNGEE. The CDR3 length is 11 residues. DNA of the CDR3: TGTGCCAGCAGCGCTGAGGAGACCCAGTACTTC. Translating gives CASSAEETQYF. The full variable domain, rest sourced from reference TRBV9 and TRBJ2-5, is DSGVTQTPKHLITATGQRVTLRCSPRSGDLSVYWYQQSLDQGLQFLIQYYNGEERAKGNILERFSAQQFPDLHSELNLSSLELGDSALYFCASSAEETQYFGPGTRLLVL.

This chain uses TRBV4-3 with TRBJ2-2; D unclear. Germline assignment: CDR1 LGHNA and CDR2 YSLEER. The CDR3 contains 15 residues. With 5 bases removed from V and 6 bases from J, the gap between germline ends came to 16 bases. The CDR3 sequence is CASSKTRKVPGELFF. CDR3 DNA: TGCGCCAGCAGCAAAACCCGAAAAGTCCCCGGGGAGCTGTTTTTT.

This clone was seen just once. The rearrangement joins TRBV7-8 to TRBJ2-3; D possibly corresponds to TRBD1 (5 bases). CDR3 size: 14 residues. Germline loops: CDR1 SGHVS, CDR2 FQNEAQ. Trimming cost V 3 bases and J 2 bases, with 9 bases left between them. CDR3 DNA: TGTGCCAGCAGCTTCGACAGATACACAGATACGCAGTATTTT. Encoded protein: CASSFDRYTDTQYF.

The V and J genes are TRBV7-2 and TRBJ2-5, with D possibly being TRBD1 or TRBD2 (5 bases each). CDR1 SGHTA and CDR2 FQGNSA come from the germline V gene. CDR3 length equals 16 residues. V shed 5 bases and J shed 2 bases, with 18 bases lying between them. CDR3 region: CASSLPPRGYQETQYF. The DNA of the CDR3 is TGTGCCAGCAGCCTCCCCCCTCGGGGCTATCAAGAGACCCAGTACTTC.

The chain uses TRBV2 and TRBJ1-1; 10 bases are a match to TRBD1. CDR1 and CDR2 from the germline V gene are SNHLY and FYNNEI. V lost 6 bases and J lost 5; bases outside the gene matches: 3. The CDR3 has 13 residues. The CDR3 bases are TGTGCCAGCAGGGACAGGGGGAGGACTGAAGCTTTCTTT. It is translated as CASRDRGRTEAFF. Combining the CDR3 with reference TRBV2 and TRBJ1-1 gives the whole variable domain EPEVTQTPSHQVTQMGQEVILRCVPISNHLYFYWYRQILGQKVEFLVSFYNNEISEKSEIFDDQFSVERPDGSNFTLKIRSTKLEDSAMYFCASRDRGRTEAFFGQGTRLTVV.

This chain connects TRBV5-1 to TRBJ1-4; D is perhaps TRBD1 (6 bases). The CDR3 covers 13 residues. CDR1 is SGHRS and CDR2 is YFSETQ in the germline V gene. Trimming took 3 bases from V and 7 from J, leaving 10 bases between them. The CDR3 region is CASSWDISEKLFF. Written as DNA, the CDR3 is TGCGCCAGCAGCTGGGACATCAGTGAAAAACTGTTTTTT.

The rearrangement links TRBV4-2 to TRBJ2-5; 7 nucleotides agree with TRBD2. Trimming cost V 1 base and J 1 base; bases outside gene matches: 3. The CDR3 runs to 15 residues. Germline-derived CDR1 and CDR2 are LGHNA and YNFKEQ. This CDR3 reads CASSQGSGIQETQYF. For the CDR3, the DNA is TGTGCCAGCAGCCAAGGAAGCGGGATCCAAGAGACCCAGTACTTC.

J is TRBJ1-1 and V is TRBV25-1; TRBD1 agrees at 7 bases. Trimming at V came to 9 bases and at J to 11 bases, leaving 15 bases not matched to a gene. The CDR3 extends over 13 amino acids. In germline, CDR1 is MGHDK, CDR2 SYGVNS. In DNA form, the CDR3 reads TGTGCCAGTTCCCCGACAGGGACGATAGGGGCTTTCTTT. It specifies CASSPTGTIGAFF.

The J gene is TRBJ1-2, the V gene TRBV29-1; unclear D gene. Germline CDR1 and CDR2: SQVTM and ANQGSEA. V was clipped by 3 bases and J by 3 bases, with 14 bases between them. CDR3 length: 14 amino acids. The CDR3 protein is CSVDRAPLDYGYTF. CDR3 in DNA: TGCAGCGTTGACCGGGCACCACTCGACTATGGCTACACCTTC. Drawing the rest from reference TRBV29-1 and TRBJ1-2, the complete variable domain is SAVISQKPSRDICQRGTSLTIQCQVDSQVTMMFWYRQQPGQSLTLIATANQGSEATYESGFVIDKFPISRPNLTFSTLTVSNMSPEDSSIYLCSVDRAPLDYGYTFGSGTRLTVV.

The chain couples TRBV6-6 to TRBJ1-2; 8 nucleotides agree with TRBD1. From germline, CDR1 is MNHNY and CDR2 SVGAGI (reference sequence). V lost 8 bases and J lost 4; bases outside the gene matches: 6. The length of the CDR3 is 13 residues. The CDR3 reads CASHAGGVYGYTF. CDR3 nucleotide sequence: TGTGCCAGCCATGCAGGGGGCGTCTATGGCTACACCTTC.

CDR3 amino acids: CAISWTASGANVLTF. DNA of the CDR3: TGTGCCATCAGCTGGACGGCCTCTGGGGCCAACGTCCTGACTTTC. The V call is TRBV10-3, the J call TRBJ2-6; D gene unclear. The CDR3 has 15 residues. Germline V gene lookup returns CDR1 ENHRY and CDR2 SYGVKD. Trimming shortened V by 6 bases and J by 0 bases, and 9 bases separated the two germline ends.